The sequence of this T cell receptor beta chain was determined in a study of T cells in Graves' hyperthyroidism and ophthalmopathy. Between the trimmed V and J ends, which lost 3 bases and 8 bases, there was a span of 11 bases. Germline CDR1 reads SEHNR; CDR2 reads FQNEAQ (reference sequence). The CDR3 is 13 amino acids. TCR beta CDR3 regions were amplified from RNA. HTBI primers were employed in a first-round RT-PCR of the TCR CDR3. One entry per CDR3 protein, called by TCRdb with MiXCR from the multiplex PCR reads. The sample includes over 450,000 distinct CDR3 sequences, roughly 14% seen only once; the top ten take 17%.

The chain couples TRBV7-9 to TRBJ2-4; D gene unclear. Sequenced: blood. The clonotype originates from a woman younger than 35 with Graves' hyperthyroidism. CDR3 sequence (DNA): TGTGCCAGCAGCTTTCAAGGAGTGGACATTCAGTACTTC. Protein sequence: CASSFQGVDIQYF.